The next 5 T cell receptor beta chains were all read from a single sample in a study of CD8 T cells in Susac syndrome. Roughly 0.45 to 1 ug RNA was reverse transcribed with random hexamers. TCRdb reprocessed the immunoSEQ multiplex PCR reads via MiXCR and lists one record per CDR3 protein. The sample lists approximately 150,000 distinct CDR3 sequences; 90% to 96% were seen once. The sample taken for sequencing was CD4+ T cells from PBMCs. These receptors originate from a human donor with Susac syndrome.

CDR3 in DNA: TGTGCCAGCAGCGTAGGGTCGGTGCAGACTAACTATGGCTACACCTTC. It translates to CASSVGSVQTNYGYTF. The chain employs TRBV9 and TRBJ1-2; D is unresolved. V was cut by 0 bases and J by 0 bases, with 12 bases left in between. Germline CDR1 SGDLS, CDR2 YYNGEE. CDR3 length equals 16 residues.

This chain joins TRBV20-1 and TRBJ2-1, with 8 bases aligning to TRBD2. The germline gives CDR1 DFQATT, CDR2 SNEGSKA (reference sequence). This CDR3 is built from 17 residues. Germline trimming cut 3 bases from V and 8 bases from J; bases unmatched to any gene: 18. The CDR3 DNA reads TGCAGTGCTAGGATTTGGGACGGGAGGGCCGGTCGGGATGAGCAGTTCTTC. The encoded protein is CSARIWDGRAGRDEQFF.

In DNA form, the CDR3 reads TGCAGTGCTAGTGGTGGCGGGAACAATGAGCAGTTCTTC. It translates to CSASGGGNNEQFF. J is TRBJ2-1 and V is TRBV20-1; a weak D match, TRBD2 (6 bases). CDR3 length equals 13 residues. Germline loops: CDR1 DFQATT, CDR2 SNEGSKA (reference sequence). V lost 3 bases, J lost 5 bases, and 11 bases lay in between.

The chain couples TRBV29-1 to TRBJ1-1; D is perhaps TRBD1 (6 bases). V was pared by 6 bases and J by 5 bases, with 19 bases between. The CDR3 is 14 residues long. The germline CDR1 and CDR2 sequences are SQVTM and ANQGSEA. The CDR3 DNA sequence: TGCAGCGTCCGGAGGGGGGCAGGTGGGACTGAAGCTTTCTTT. It encodes CSVRRGAGGTEAFF.

The CDR3, as DNA: TGCGCCAGCAGCTTGGCCCCAGTGGGGACAGGTGGCAATCAGCCCCAGCATTTT. It is translated as CASSLAPVGTGGNQPQHF. The chain couples TRBV5-1 to TRBJ1-5; 8 positions match TRBD1. V shed 0 bases and J 2 bases; nucleotides not matched to a gene: 10. CDR3 size: 18 residues. The V gene's germline CDR1 is SGHRS and CDR2 YFSETQ.